This T cell receptor beta chain stems from a study of PD-1 blockade in classical Hodgkin lymphoma. General observations from the study: Baseline TCR diversity was reportedly lower in newly diagnosed patients than healthy donors. Similar baseline diversity was found in complete responders and newly diagnosed patients.

Each patient experienced a relapse that followed autologous stem cell transplantation, and brentuximab vedotin exposure varied. The CDR3 covers 15 residues. Germline V gene lookup returns CDR1 LNHDA and CDR2 SQIVND (reference sequence). J lost 2 bases, V lost 1 base, and 3 bases had no gene match. Repertoires were generated with immunoSEQ multiplex PCR, while TCRdb's copy carries only in-frame clones and drops some. This sample has under 70,000 clones, with 70% to 90% found just once. Points on this clone: The antigen is not known.

Material: peripheral blood mononuclear cells (PBMCs), obtained at baseline. This TCR derives from a human donor with classical Hodgkin lymphoma. V is TRBV19 and J is TRBJ2-5, with 8 nucleotides matching TRBD2. The CDR3 nucleotides read TGTGCCAGTAGTATAGGTCCTAGCGGGCAAGAGACCCAGTACTTC. Protein sequence: CASSIGPSGQETQYF. Full variable domain (outside the CDR3, taken from reference TRBV19 and TRBJ2-5): DGGITQSPKYLFRKEGQNVTLSCEQNLNHDAMYWYRQDPGQGLRLIYYSQIVNDFQKGDIAEGYSVSREKKESFPLTVTSAQKNPTAFYLCASSIGPSGQETQYFGPGTRLLVL.